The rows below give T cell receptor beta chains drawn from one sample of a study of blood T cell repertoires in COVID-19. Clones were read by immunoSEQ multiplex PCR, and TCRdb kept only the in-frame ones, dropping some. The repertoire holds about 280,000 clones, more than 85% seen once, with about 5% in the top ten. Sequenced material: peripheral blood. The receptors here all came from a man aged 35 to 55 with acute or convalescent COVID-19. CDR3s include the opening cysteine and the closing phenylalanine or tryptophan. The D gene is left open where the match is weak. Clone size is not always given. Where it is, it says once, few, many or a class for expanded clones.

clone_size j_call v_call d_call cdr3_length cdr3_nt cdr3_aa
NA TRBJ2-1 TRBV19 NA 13 TGTGCCACCTCTAAGTGGGCCGCAGGGGAGCAGTTCTTC CATSKWAAGEQFF
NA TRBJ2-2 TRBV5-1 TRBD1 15 TGCGCCAGCAGCTTAGGCGACAGGGACACCGGGGAGCTGTTTTTT CASSLGDRDTGELFF
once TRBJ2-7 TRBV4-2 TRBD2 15 TGTGCCAGCAGCCAGCTAGCGGGGGGTGTGTACGAGCAGTACTTC CASSQLAGGVYEQYF
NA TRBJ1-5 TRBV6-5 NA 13 TGTGCCAGCAGAGACAGCCTCAATCAGCCCCAGCATTTT CASRDSLNQPQHF
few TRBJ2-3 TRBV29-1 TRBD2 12 TGCAGCGTTGCCGGGGGGGCAGATACGCAGTATTTT CSVAGGADTQYF
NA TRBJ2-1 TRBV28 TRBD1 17 TGTGCCAGCAGAACTGACAGGGGTTTTCCCTCCTACAATGAGCAGTTCTTC CASRTDRGFPSYNEQFF
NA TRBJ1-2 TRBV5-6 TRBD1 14 TGTGCCAGCAGCTTCGTCGGGACAGGCGAGGGCTACACCTTC CASSFVGTGEGYTF
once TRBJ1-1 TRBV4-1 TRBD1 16 TGCGCCAGCAGCCAAGTCCGGACAGGGACGAACACTGAAGCTTTCTTT CASSQVRTGTNTEAFF
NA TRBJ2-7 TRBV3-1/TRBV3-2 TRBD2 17 TGTGCCAGCAGCCAACCCCGTTCAAGCGGGAGACCCTACGAGCAGTACTTC CASSQPRSSGRPYEQYF
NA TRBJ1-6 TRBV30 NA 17 TGTGCCTGGAGTCAAAACGGCGGGGGCACCTATAATTCACCCCTCCACTTT CAWSQNGGGTYNSPLHF
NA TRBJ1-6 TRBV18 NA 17 TGTGCCAGCTCACCAGTCTCCCTGGCAGGAGGTAATTCACCCCTCCACTTT CASSPVSLAGGNSPLHF
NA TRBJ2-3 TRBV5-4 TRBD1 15 TGTGCCAGCAGCCAACAGGGGCTTTGGGCAGATACGCAGTATTTT CASSQQGLWADTQYF
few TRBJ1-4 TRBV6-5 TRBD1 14 TGTGCCAGCAGCCACGACAGGGGGAATGAAAAACTGTTTTTT CASSHDRGNEKLFF
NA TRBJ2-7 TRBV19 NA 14 TGTGCCAGTAGAGGTACGGGCGGGACCTACGAGCAGTACTTC CASRGTGGTYEQYF
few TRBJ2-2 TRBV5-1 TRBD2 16 TGCGCCAGCAGCGGGACTAGCGGGGGGAACACCGGGGAGCTGTTTTTT CASSGTSGGNTGELFF
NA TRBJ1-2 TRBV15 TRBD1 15 TGTGCCACCAGCTCAGATAAGGACAGGGTCGGTGGCTACACCTTC CATSSDKDRVGGYTF
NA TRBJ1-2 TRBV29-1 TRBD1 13 TGCAGCGTGGGCCGGACAGGCGAATATGGCTACACCTTC CSVGRTGEYGYTF
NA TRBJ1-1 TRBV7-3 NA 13 TGTGCCAGCAGCTCCCGGGGTGGCACTGAAGCTTTCTTT CASSSRGGTEAFF
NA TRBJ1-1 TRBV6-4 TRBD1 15 TGTGCCAGCAGCCCCCAAGGGGGCAAAGGCACTGAAGCTTTCTTT CASSPQGGKGTEAFF
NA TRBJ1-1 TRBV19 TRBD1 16 TGTGCCAGTAGTATAGTAGCAGGGGGCGCGAACACTGAAGCTTTCTTT CASSIVAGGANTEAFF
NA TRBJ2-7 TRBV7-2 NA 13 TGTGCCAGCAGCTTAGAAGCGGAGAACGAGCAGTACTTC CASSLEAENEQYF
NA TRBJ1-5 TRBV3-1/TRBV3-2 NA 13 TGTGCCAGCAGCCAAAGCCAAAATCAGCCCCAGCATTTT CASSQSQNQPQHF
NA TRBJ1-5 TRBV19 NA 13 TGTGCCAGTTCTTCGACAGCGAATCAGCCCCAGCATTTT CASSSTANQPQHF
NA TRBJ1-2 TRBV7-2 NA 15 TGTGCCAGCAGCTTACGACAGGCCCTTAACTATGGCTACACCTTC CASSLRQALNYGYTF
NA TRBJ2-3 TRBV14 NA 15 TGTGCCAGCAGTGACGGGGTAACTAGCACAGATACGCAGTATTTT CASSDGVTSTDTQYF
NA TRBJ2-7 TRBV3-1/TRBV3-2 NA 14 TGTGCCAGCAGCCAAGTTCGCCTCCGAGGCGAGCAGTACTTC CASSQVRLRGEQYF
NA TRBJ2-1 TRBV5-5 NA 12 TGTGCCAGCGGGGAGCCCAACAATGAGCAGTTCTTC CASGEPNNEQFF
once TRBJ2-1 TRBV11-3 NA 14 TGTGCCAGCAGCTTAGAGGCAGGGGACAATGAGCAGTTCTTC CASSLEAGDNEQFF
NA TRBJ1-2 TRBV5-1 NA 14 TGCGCCAGCAGCTTGGTTACAGGAGTGGTGGGCTACACCTTC CASSLVTGVVGYTF
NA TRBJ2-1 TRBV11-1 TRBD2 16 TGTGCCAGCAGCTTATTCCACAGCGGGGGGCACAATGAGCAGTTCTTC CASSLFHSGGHNEQFF
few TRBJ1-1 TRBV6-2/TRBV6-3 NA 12 TGTGCCAGCAGTTACTCCCACAGGGAAGCTTTCTTT CASSYSHREAFF
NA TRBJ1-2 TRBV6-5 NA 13 TGTGCCAGCACCCGAACAGGGAACTATGGCTACACCTTC CASTRTGNYGYTF
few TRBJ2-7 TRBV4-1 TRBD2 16 TGCGCCAGCAGCCAAGCACTAGCGGGGGGGCTCTACGAGCAGTACTTC CASSQALAGGLYEQYF
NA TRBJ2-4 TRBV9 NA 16 TGTGCCAGCAGCGTGAGAAACGGCGGGTCTACAGACATTCAGTACTTC CASSVRNGGSTDIQYF
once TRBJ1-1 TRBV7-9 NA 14 TGTGCCAGCAGCTTGTCCGGGGTGAACACTGAAGCTTTCTTT CASSLSGVNTEAFF
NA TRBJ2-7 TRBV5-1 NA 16 TGCGCCAGCAGCTTTAGAGAAATTTCGAGCTCCTACGAGCAGTACTTC CASSFREISSSYEQYF
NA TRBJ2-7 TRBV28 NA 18 TGTGCCAGCAGTTTACCTTTACGAGGACTGAGAGATTACTACGAGCAGTACTTC CASSLPLRGLRDYYEQYF
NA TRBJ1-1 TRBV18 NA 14 TGTGCCAGCTCACCCCAGTCAGGGTCCACTGAAGCTTTCTTT CASSPQSGSTEAFF
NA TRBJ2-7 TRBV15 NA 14 TGTGCCACCAGCAGGATTACAGGGAACTACGAGCAGTACTTC CATSRITGNYEQYF
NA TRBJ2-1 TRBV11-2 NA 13 TGTGCCAGCAGCTTGGGGCAGGTCTATGAGCAGTTCTTC CASSLGQVYEQFF
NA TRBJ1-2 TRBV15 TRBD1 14 TGTGCCACCAGCATTACAGGGGGCGGCGTTGGCTACACCTTC CATSITGGGVGYTF
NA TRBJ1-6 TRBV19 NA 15 TGTGCCAGTAGTATACAGGGGAAGGGTAATTCACCCCTCCACTTT CASSIQGKGNSPLHF
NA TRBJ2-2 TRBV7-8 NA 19 TGTGCCAGCAGCTTTTCCATTTTAGAGCTCGGACTTAACACCGGGGAGCTGTTTTTT CASSFSILELGLNTGELFF
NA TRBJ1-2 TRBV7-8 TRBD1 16 TGTGCCAGCAGCCCGGGACAGGGGGCAGCGAGTTATGGCTACACCTTC CASSPGQGAASYGYTF
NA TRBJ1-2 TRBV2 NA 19 TGTGCCAGCAGTGAAAGTTGGCCGGGATTCCGGAGTGGTAACTATGGCTACACCTTC CASSESWPGFRSGNYGYTF
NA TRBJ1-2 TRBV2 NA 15 TGTGCCAGCAGTGCCGGACATTCTGGTGGCTATGGCTACACCTTC CASSAGHSGGYGYTF
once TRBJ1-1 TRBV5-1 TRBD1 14 TGCGCCAGCAGCTTGGGGACAGGGATGACTGAAGCTTTCTTT CASSLGTGMTEAFF
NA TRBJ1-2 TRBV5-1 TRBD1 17 TGCGCCAGCAGCTTAGTGGGATTTGTAGGACAGGGATATGGCTACACCTTC CASSLVGFVGQGYGYTF
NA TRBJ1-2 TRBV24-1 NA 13 TGTGCCACCAGTGAAGGGGCCAACTATGGCTACACCTTC CATSEGANYGYTF
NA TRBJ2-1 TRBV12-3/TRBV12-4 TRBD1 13 TGTGCCAGCAAGAAGACCGCGGGACAGGGTTTGTTCTTC CASKKTAGQGLFF
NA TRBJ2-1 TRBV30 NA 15 TGTGCCTGGAGTGTATTACAAGGGGGCTACAATGAGCAGTTCTTC CAWSVLQGGYNEQFF
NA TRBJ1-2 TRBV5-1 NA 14 TGCGCCAGCAGCTTGGTGGCAGGGAACTATGGCTACACCTTC CASSLVAGNYGYTF
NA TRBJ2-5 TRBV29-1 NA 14 TGCAGCGTTGAAGATCTACCTCACCAAGAGACCCAGTACTTC CSVEDLPHQETQYF
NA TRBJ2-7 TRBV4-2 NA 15 TGTGCCAGCAGCCAAGACGGGTCCGAAACCTACGAGCAGTACTTC CASSQDGSETYEQYF
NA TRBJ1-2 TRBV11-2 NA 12 TGTGCCAGCAGCTCAGACAGCTATGGCTACACCTTC CASSSDSYGYTF
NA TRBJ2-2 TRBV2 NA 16 TGTGCCAGCTCCCGAGGGGGGGGCGGAAACACCGGGGAGCTGTTTTTT CASSRGGGGNTGELFF